The 23 T cell receptor beta chains in this list originate from one sample, sequenced in a study of blood T cells in healthy people across ages. For the second PCR, which ran for 7 to 11 cycles, a sample-barcoded 5' primer and a J-beta primer mix were used. MiXCR was run by TCRdb on the 5' RACE reads, yielding one entry per CDR3 protein. The sample carries around 670,000 distinct CDR3 sequences, approximately 30% recorded once. Sequenced sample: blood. These receptors were taken from a woman older than 75 in good health.

The chain carries TRBV30 and TRBJ2-2; either TRBD1 or TRBD2 may fit D (5 bases each). Germline assignment: CDR1 GTSNPN and CDR2 SVGIG (reference sequence). The CDR3 loop spans 13 amino acids. V was shortened by 0 bases and J by 7 bases, with 9 bases between the two germline ends. For the CDR3, the DNA is TGTGCCTGGAGTGTAATTGGGGGCGGGGAGCTGTTTTTT. Encoded protein: CAWSVIGGGELFF. The whole variable domain, remainder taken from reference TRBV30 and TRBJ2-2, is SQTIHQWPATLVQPVGSPLSLECTVEGTSNPNLYWYRQAAGRGLQLLFYSVGIGQISSEVPQNLSASRPQDRQFILSSKKLLLSDSGFYLCAWSVIGGGELFFGEGSRLTVL.

As to this clonotype: A clone one base away is much larger, so this may be a read error. The CDR3 DNA is TGCGCCAGCAGCTTGGGAGGGCCAGGGGGCTACACCTTC. This codes for CASSLGGPGGYTF. V gene TRBV5-1 combines with J gene TRBJ1-2, with D tentatively TRBD1 (5 bases). The V and J ends lost 0 bases and 8 bases respectively, with 11 bases between them. Germline lookup yields CDR1 SGHRS and CDR2 YFSETQ. The CDR3 extends over 13 amino acids.

Note on this clonotype: A much larger clone lies a single base off, so this may be a read error. The chain couples TRBV7-2 to TRBJ1-2, with TRBD1 as a possible D gene (5 bases). V was cut by 0 bases and J by 6 bases, with 20 bases left in between. In germline, CDR1 is SGHTA, CDR2 FQGNSA. This CDR3 comprises 17 residues. The CDR3 nucleotides are TGTGCCAGCAGCTTAGCAATATGGGGCGCTAATCGCCATGGCTACACCTTC. Residues: CASSLAIWGANRHGYTF.

In the case of this clonotype: This may stem from a read error, because a much larger clone lies one nucleotide away. The CDR3: CASIGDPRDSKAFF. The CDR3 coding sequence is TGTGCCAGCATAGGGGACCCTAGAGATTCAAAAGCTTTCTTT. This chain joins TRBV6-5 and TRBJ1-1, with D perhaps TRBD1 (5 bases). CDR1 MNHEY and CDR2 SVGAGI come from the germline V gene. With 7 bases removed from V and 9 bases from J, the gap between germline ends came to 21 bases. The CDR3 is 14 amino acids.

Comment on this clonotype: This may be a read error: a much more frequent sequence differs by one nucleotide. The chain joins TRBV9 to TRBJ2-5; either TRBD1 or TRBD2 may fit D (6 bases each). The CDR3 is made up of 16 amino acids. CDR1 is SGDLS and CDR2 is YYNGEE in the germline V gene. The CDR3 protein is CASGVDGGRLQETQYF. The DNA for the CDR3 is TGTGCCAGCGGCGTAGACGGGGGCCGACTCCAAGAGACCCAGTACTTC. Full variable domain (remainder filled in from reference TRBV9 and TRBJ2-5): DSGVTQTPKHLITATGQRVTLRCSPRSGDLSVYWYQQSLDQGLQFLIQYYNGEERAKGNILERFSAQQFPDLHSELNLSSLELGDSALYFCASGVDGGRLQETQYFGPGTRLLVL.

Note on this clonotype: This may be a read error: a much more frequent sequence differs by one nucleotide. The V and J genes are TRBV12-3 or TRBV12-4 and TRBJ2-4; perhaps TRBD2 as D (6 bases). This CDR3 comprises 16 residues. V lost 5 bases and J 3 bases, leaving 17 bases between the germline ends. The DNA for the CDR3 is TGTGCCAGCAGTGCCCGGGCGCACGGGGGCAAAAACATTCAGTACTTC. Translation: CASSARAHGGKNIQYF.

V and J are TRBV12-3 or TRBV12-4 and TRBJ2-5, with 9 nucleotides matching TRBD1. V lost 5 bases to trimming and J lost 5 bases; unmatched junction nucleotides: 6. The CDR3 consists of 14 residues. Here the CDR3 DNA reads TGTGCCAGCAGTACACAGGGGGCCGGGGAGACCCAGTACTTC. The encoded protein is CASSTQGAGETQYF.

This clonotype occurred a few times. The chain has TRBV14 and TRBJ1-2, with D hard to call. This CDR3 has 14 residues. Per germline, CDR1 SGHDN and CDR2 FVKESK. Trimming shortened V by 8 bases and J by 2 bases, and 15 bases separated the two germline ends. The DNA for the CDR3 is TGTGCCAGCGAGCCCCTGAGGGTAAACTATGGCTACACCTTC. Its protein product is CASEPLRVNYGYTF.

The rearrangement links TRBV5-1 to TRBJ2-5, with 9 bases fitting TRBD1. The CDR3 consists of 15 residues. CDR1 is SGHRS, CDR2 YFSETQ, per germline. V shed 5 bases, J shed 3 bases, and the junction held 8 bases outside the gene matches. DNA of the CDR3: TGCGCCAGCAGGTCGACAGGGGGATTTGAAGAGACCCAGTACTTC. Residues: CASRSTGGFEETQYF.

This clonotype has ten or more counts. The CDR3 region is CASSLWRGYNEQFF. The CDR3 bases are TGTGCCAGCAGTTTATGGCGGGGGTACAATGAGCAGTTCTTC. V is TRBV12-3 or TRBV12-4 and J is TRBJ2-1; TRBD2 agrees at 7 bases. This CDR3 has 14 residues. The V and J ends lost 2 bases and 4 bases, in that order; junction bases with no gene match: 2.

In this sample, this clonotype turned up many times. The chain carries TRBV5-1 and TRBJ2-5, with 10 bases lining up with TRBD1. The V gene end was trimmed by 4 bases and the J gene end by 6 bases; junction bases not matched to a gene: 12. Germline lookup yields CDR1 SGHRS and CDR2 YFSETQ. This CDR3 is built from 16 residues. CDR3 nucleotide sequence: TGCGCCAGCAGCAACCGGGACAGGGGTATGAGGCAGACCCAGTACTTC. Protein sequence: CASSNRDRGMRQTQYF.

This clonotype has more than one count but fewer than ten. The genes are TRBV5-1 and TRBJ1-1; 8 nucleotides match TRBD1. The CDR3 is 14 amino acids. The V segment lost 4 bases and the J segment 5 bases; nucleotides outside the gene matches: 7. The germline gives CDR1 SGHRS, CDR2 YFSETQ. As DNA, the CDR3 is TGCGCCAGCAGCAGTCAGGGGGCTTGGACTGAAGCTTTCTTT. It specifies CASSSQGAWTEAFF.

This chain uses TRBV6-5 with TRBJ1-2; TRBD1 matches at 8 bases. Germline CDR1 and CDR2: MNHEY and SVGAGI. This CDR3 has 15 amino acids. Trimming cost V 0 bases and J 4 bases; bases outside gene matches: 4. The CDR3 sequence is CASSYSMGQVYGYTF. CDR3 bases: TGTGCCAGCAGTTACTCGATGGGACAGGTCTATGGCTACACCTTC.

On this clonotype itself: At one end the junction does not follow the germline gene, possibly because of a read error. CDR3 loop: CASGQRPDAQYF. CDR3 bases: TGTGCCAGTGGACAGCGCCCAGATGCGCAGTATTTT. The rearrangement links TRBV2 to TRBJ2-3; a possible D gene is TRBD1 (6 bases). This CDR3 has 12 amino acids. CDR1 is SNHLY, CDR2 FYNNEI, per germline.

This clonotype appeared many times. The rearrangement uses TRBV20-1 and TRBJ2-1; D is perhaps TRBD1 or TRBD2 (5 bases each). The V gene's germline CDR1 is DFQATT and CDR2 SNEGSKA (reference sequence). The CDR3 contains 17 residues. V lost 2 bases and J 1 base, leaving 18 bases between the germline ends. The CDR3 sequence: CSARLSPAGRSYNEQFF. The CDR3 coding sequence is TGCAGTGCTAGACTGAGCCCCGCAGGGAGATCCTACAATGAGCAGTTCTTC.

In regard to this clonotype: It may be a read error: a sequence one base away is much more abundant. This CDR3 is CTSSVGPPGQGARSPLHF. The CDR3 DNA follows: TGTACCAGCAGCGTAGGACCCCCAGGACAGGGGGCGAGGTCACCCCTCCACTTT. V is TRBV9 and J is TRBJ1-6, with 11 bases aligning to TRBD1. This CDR3 is 18 amino acids long. The V gene's germline CDR1 is SGDLS and CDR2 YYNGEE.

V gene TRBV5-1 combines with J gene TRBJ2-3; a weak D match, TRBD2 (6 bases). This CDR3 region has 16 residues. Germline V gene data show CDR1 as SGHRS and CDR2 as YFSETQ. Trimming cost V 3 bases and J 4 bases, with 18 bases left between them. The CDR3 here is CASSSTGTVGPDTQYF. CDR3 sequence (DNA): TGCGCCAGCAGCTCAACCGGGACTGTGGGACCAGATACGCAGTATTTT.

Comments on this clonotype: A much larger clone differs from this one at a single base, so this may be a read error. CDR3 residues: CASSQDRWREQYF. DNA for the CDR3: TGCGCCAGCAGCCAAGATCGGTGGCGCGAGCAGTACTTC. V usage is TRBV4-1 and J usage is TRBJ2-4; no clear D gene. The end of the DNA fits TRBJ2-7 better, so the J call may be wrong. The CDR3 length is 13 residues. Germline V gene lookup returns CDR1 MGHRA and CDR2 YSYEKL.

This clonotype was detected many times. The chain employs TRBV20-1 and TRBJ2-7, with 10 bases lining up with TRBD2. Germline-derived CDR1 and CDR2 are DFQATT and SNEGSKA (reference sequence). V shed 6 bases, J shed 1 base, and the junction held 6 bases outside the gene matches. The CDR3 is 14 residues long. For the CDR3, the DNA is TGCAGTGCCACAGCTAGCGGGGGATCCTACGAGCAGTACTTC. Amino acid sequence: CSATASGGSYEQYF.

A remark on this clonotype: A much larger clone sits a single nucleotide away, making a read error possible. This chain joins TRBV18 and TRBJ1-2; no clear D. Germline V gene sequence: CDR1 KGHSH, CDR2 LQKENI. This CDR3 region has 14 residues. The CDR3 DNA reads as TGTGCCAGCCCACCATTGAGGGAGGAATATGGCTACACCTTC. It translates to CASPPLREEYGYTF.

The table lists this clonotype with a few counts. A single base separates this from a much larger clone, so it may be a read error. The genes are TRBV20-1 and TRBJ2-3; either TRBD1 or TRBD2 may fit D (6 bases each). The CDR3 runs 14 residues. Germline V gene data show CDR1 as DFQATT and CDR2 as SNEGSKA (reference sequence). CDR3: CRAAQGTSTDMQYF. CDR3 nucleotide sequence: TGCAGGGCAGCACAGGGAACTAGCACAGATATGCAGTATTTT.

The rearrangement joins TRBV20-1 to TRBJ2-1; TRBD2 is a possible D gene (5 bases). The CDR3 runs to 12 residues. Germline V gene lookup returns CDR1 DFQATT and CDR2 SNEGSKA (reference sequence). V was clipped by 8 bases and J by 6 bases, with 14 bases between them. The CDR3 protein is CSLLGYVNEQFF. The CDR3 nucleotides are TGCAGTCTACTAGGGTATGTCAATGAGCAGTTCTTC.

There are many counts of this clonotype. The V call is TRBV6-1, the J call TRBJ2-3; D not resolved. Germline values: CDR1 MNHNS, CDR2 SASEGT. The CDR3 has 12 residues. V dropped 9 bases and J dropped 2 bases, with 9 bases sitting between them. The DNA of the CDR3 is TGTGCCAGTGTTGGGGACACAGATACGCAGTATTTT. Its translation is CASVGDTDTQYF.